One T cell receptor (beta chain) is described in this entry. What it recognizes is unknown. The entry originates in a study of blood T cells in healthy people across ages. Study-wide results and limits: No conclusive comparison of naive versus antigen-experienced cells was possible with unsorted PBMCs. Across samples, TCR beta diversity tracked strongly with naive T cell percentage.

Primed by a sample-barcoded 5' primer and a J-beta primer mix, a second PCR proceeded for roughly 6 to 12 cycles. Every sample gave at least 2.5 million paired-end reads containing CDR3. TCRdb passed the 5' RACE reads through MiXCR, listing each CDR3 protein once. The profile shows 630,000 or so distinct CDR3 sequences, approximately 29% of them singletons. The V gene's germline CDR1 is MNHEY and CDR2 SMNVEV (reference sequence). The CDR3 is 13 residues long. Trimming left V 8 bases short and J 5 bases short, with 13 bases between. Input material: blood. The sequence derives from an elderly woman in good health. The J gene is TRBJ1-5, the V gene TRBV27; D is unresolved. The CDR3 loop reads CASGLLKDQPQHF. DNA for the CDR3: TGTGCCAGCGGACTCCTGAAAGATCAGCCCCAGCATTTT.